These 12 T cell receptor beta chains were sequenced from one sample in a study of immune evolution from preneoplasia to lung adenocarcinoma (dated by TCRdb to about 2021). Libraries came from the immunoSEQ multiplex PCR assay. Imported from immuneACCESS, the table was reduced by TCRdb to in-frame sequences with V and J called. These copies leave out some clones; in studies compared against another copy, an unresolved V gene accounts for under half, and the cause of the remainder is not known. Within this sample are 5,500 or so clones, with 80% of them counted one time only. The top ten clonotypes cover approximately 14% of the sample. The sample was FFPE normal lung tissue adjacent to the tumor. The receptors shown here come from a person aged 50-69 years with lung adenocarcinoma.

This chain connects TRBV30 to TRBJ2-6, with unresolved D. Trimming took 0 bases from V and 5 from J, leaving 11 bases between them. This CDR3 has 15 amino acids. From germline, CDR1 is GTSNPN and CDR2 SVGIG (reference sequence). CDR3 amino acids: CAWSVGLSWANVLTF. Written as DNA, the CDR3 is TGTGCCTGGAGTGTAGGCCTGTCCTGGGCCAACGTCCTGACTTTC.

V usage is TRBV30 and J usage is TRBJ1-5, with D perhaps matching TRBD1 (5 bases). Between the trimmed V and J ends, which lost 2 bases and 4 bases, there was a span of 15 bases. The CDR3 covers 15 residues. The germline gives CDR1 GTSNPN, CDR2 SVGIG (reference sequence). DNA for the CDR3: TGTGCCTGGAGTACAGGTTATGGCGGGAATCAGCCCCAGCATTTT. Translation gives CAWSTGYGGNQPQHF.

The chain recombines TRBV28 with TRBJ1-1, with D perhaps TRBD1 (6 bases). The length of the CDR3 is 13 residues. The germline V gene has CDR1 MDHEN and CDR2 SYDVKM. Trimming took 11 bases from V and 4 from J, leaving 17 bases between them. The chain's CDR3 is CAAGAQQSTEAFF. In DNA, the CDR3 is TGTGCCGCAGGGGCCCAGCAGTCCACTGAAGCTTTCTTT.

This chain links TRBV28 with TRBJ2-5; D uncertain. V lost 3 bases and J 4 bases, leaving 6 bases between the germline ends. From germline, CDR1 is MDHEN and CDR2 SYDVKM. The CDR3 spans 12 residues. The CDR3 bases are TGTGCCAGCAGTTTCGGCCGAGAGACCCAGTACTTC. Protein product: CASSFGRETQYF.

The rearrangement links TRBV25-1 to TRBJ2-7, with TRBD2 as a possible D gene (5 bases). Germline V gives CDR1 MGHDK, CDR2 SYGVNS. V gave up 6 bases and J gave up 7 bases, with 10 bases separating them. The CDR3 contains 11 residues. CDR3 sequence reads: CASRDTGEQYF. The CDR3 bases are TGTGCCAGCAGAGACACGGGGGAGCAGTACTTC.

The chain couples TRBV30 to TRBJ1-5; D call uncertain. In germline, CDR1 is GTSNPN, CDR2 SVGIG (reference sequence). Trimming cost V 0 bases and J 3 bases, with 9 bases left between them. The CDR3 contains 14 residues. The CDR3, as DNA: TGTGCCTGGAGTGTTTCGGGGTTCAATCAGCCCCAGCATTTT. As protein: CAWSVSGFNQPQHF.

The chain combines TRBV6-1 with TRBJ2-6, with 7 bases lining up with TRBD1. CDR1 MNHNS and CDR2 SASEGT come from the germline V gene. With 3 bases clipped from V and 2 bases from J, the junction kept 4 bases outside the gene matches. The CDR3 is 16 residues long. The CDR3 reads CASSDRDRTGANVLTF. The CDR3 bases are TGTGCCAGCAGTGACAGGGACAGAACTGGGGCCAACGTCCTGACTTTC.

There are a few counts of this clone. The gene calls are TRBV21-1 and TRBJ2-2; TRBD1 reflects the table's D call only, with no check against the DNA. TRBV21-1 is a pseudogene segment. CDR3 length: 17 residues. The CDR3 bases are TGTGCCAGCAGCAAATTGTCGGGACAAAGGAACACCGGGGAGCTGTTTTTT. Amino acid sequence: CASSKLSGQRNTGELFF.

The chain carries TRBV7-3 and TRBJ2-1, with 7 bases identical to TRBD2. Unmatched junction bases numbered 3, after V lost 1 base and J lost 9 bases. This CDR3 is 13 amino acids long. Germline V CDR1 and CDR2: SGHTA, FQGTGA. The CDR3 protein is CASSLIGEGEQFF. Written as DNA, the CDR3 is TGTGCCAGCAGCTTAATCGGGGAGGGTGAGCAGTTCTTC.

The chain is built from TRBV11-3 and TRBJ2-3; D may be TRBD1 (6 bases). V gave up 3 bases and J gave up 1 base, with 8 bases separating them. Germline CDR1 SGHNT, CDR2 YENEEA. The length of the CDR3 is 14 residues. The CDR3 loop reads CASSLGQGTDTQYF. The CDR3 bases are TGTGCCAGCAGCTTGGGACAAGGCACAGATACGCAGTATTTT. Full variable domain (outside the CDR3, taken from reference TRBV11-3 and TRBJ2-3): EAGVVQSPRYKIIEKKQPVAFWCNPISGHNTLYWYLQNLGQGPELLIRYENEEAVDDSQLPKDRFSAERLKGVDSTLKIQPAELGDSAVYLCASSLGQGTDTQYFGPGTRLTVL.

The chain recombines TRBV5-8 with TRBJ1-5, with 7 bases matching TRBD1. Looked up from germline, CDR1 is SGHTS and CDR2 is YDEGEE. The CDR3 loop spans 13 amino acids. J was trimmed by 5 bases and V by 4 bases; bases with no gene match: 3. The CDR3 region has the DNA TGTGCCAGCAGCCCCGGGACAGATCAGCCCCAGCATTTT. Its translation is CASSPGTDQPQHF.

Only one count was recorded for this clone. V usage is TRBV14 and J usage is TRBJ2-7; D not resolved. Between the trimmed V and J ends, which lost 1 base and 8 bases, there was a span of 9 bases. CDR1 and CDR2 from the germline V gene are SGHDN and FVKESK. This CDR3 is 12 amino acids long. The CDR3 DNA is TGTGCCAGCAGCCAAGGCCCCTCCCAGCAGTACTTC. This sequence encodes CASSQGPSQQYF.